Below, one TCR beta chain is given with its context. This specimen comes from a study of blood T cell repertoires in COVID-19. The germline CDR1 and CDR2 sequences are LGHDT and YNNKEL (reference sequence). The CDR3 runs 14 residues. V was pared by 0 bases and J by 3 bases, with 5 bases between. The method was immunoSEQ multiplex PCR; TCRdb's version includes in-frame clones alone and lacks a portion of them. The table has approximately 390,000 clones, roughly 87% seen once; the top ten hold more than 2%. The TCR was taken from a woman aged 40 to 50 with acute COVID-19. Sample: PBMCs or T cells enriched from blood (not recorded which). The chain has TRBV3-1 (or the pseudogene TRBV3-2) and TRBJ2-2; D not resolved. CDR3 amino acids: CASSQDRDTGELFF. CDR3 bases: TGTGCCAGCAGCCAAGATCGGGACACCGGGGAGCTGTTTTTT.